These 30 T cell receptor beta chains share one sample of origin, sequenced in a study of synovial regulatory T cells in juvenile arthritis. Method: immunoSEQ multiplex PCR; TCRdb's copy keeps in-frame clones and lacks some. The specimen's table records about 10,000 clones. Material: Treg cells from blood. As to subset: remaining (HLA-DR-negative) circulating blood Treg cells. The receptors come from a donor aged 2-30 years with juvenile idiopathic arthritis.

This chain uses TRBV11-2 with TRBJ2-7; TCRdb's D call of TRBD2 is untestable without DNA. CDR1 is SGHAT and CDR2 is FQNNGV in the germline V gene. The CDR3 is 18 residues long. A DNA sequence was not provided. CDR3 region: CASSGPTGTSGRYYEQYF.

The chain recombines TRBV6-1 with TRBJ1-3. The length of the CDR3 is 15 residues. No DNA was logged. The V gene's germline CDR1 is MNHNS and CDR2 SASEGT. This CDR3 reads CASSEGGLSGNTIYF.

The chain carries TRBV18 and TRBJ1-3; the TRBD1 assignment by TCRdb is unverifiable without DNA. The CDR3 totals 15 residues. No nucleotide data were recorded. CDR1 KGHSH and CDR2 LQKENI come from the germline V gene. The CDR3 sequence is CASSPGTGYGNTIYF.

The genes are TRBV19 and TRBJ2-7; TCRdb's D call of TRBD2 is untestable without DNA. Germline V gene data show CDR1 as LNHDA and CDR2 as SQIVND (reference sequence). The CDR3 contains 14 residues. DNA was not recorded. CDR3 in amino acids: CASSGTSGILGQYF.

The genes are TRBV18 and TRBJ2-5; TCRdb proposes TRBD2, but this gene call is untestable without DNA. This CDR3 has 16 amino acids. The coding DNA is unavailable. CDR1 and CDR2 from the germline V gene are KGHSH and LQKENI. The CDR3 here is CASSPIREGNLETQYF.

This chain connects TRBV12-5 to TRBJ1-1; lacking DNA, the TRBD1 call made by TCRdb goes unchecked. CDR1 and CDR2 from the germline V gene are LGHNT and FRNRAP. The CDR3 contains 13 residues. The DNA sequence is not available. The CDR3 loop reads CASGWYTNTEAFF.

This sequence joins TRBV4-1 and TRBJ2-7; TCRdb gives TRBD2 as the D gene, but with no DNA this cannot be confirmed. CDR1 is MGHRA, CDR2 YSYEKL, per germline. The CDR3 is 20 amino acids. This entry has no DNA. The CDR3 reads CASSQDRGFSAAKSSYEQYF.

The chain joins TRBV18 to TRBJ1-1. CDR1 is KGHSH and CDR2 is LQKENI in the germline V gene. This CDR3 spans 15 amino acids. The entry carries no DNA sequence. The CDR3 loop is CASSLGTPKGTEAFF.

The chain has TRBV6-1 and TRBJ2-4. Germline loops: CDR1 MNHNS, CDR2 SASEGT. There are 12 residues in the CDR3. The coding DNA is unavailable. This chain's CDR3 is CASSDWRNIQYF.

V usage is TRBV4-1 and J usage is TRBJ2-7; the D gene TCRdb calls, TRBD1, cannot be checked with no DNA. This CDR3 is 14 amino acids long. No DNA appears here. Germline lookup yields CDR1 MGHRA and CDR2 YSYEKL. The CDR3 loop is CASSQSAGVYEQYF.

The chain is built from TRBV6-1 and TRBJ1-1; the TRBD1 assignment by TCRdb is unverifiable without DNA. CDR1 is MNHNS and CDR2 is SASEGT in the germline V gene. CDR3 size: 15 residues. No DNA is listed. CDR3 amino acids: CASRGTGGLATEAFF.

The V gene is TRBV4-1, the J gene TRBJ2-3. The CDR3 sequence is 15 residues long. No nucleotide data were recorded. From germline, CDR1 is MGHRA and CDR2 YSYEKL. Here the CDR3 reads CASSQEDRYTDTQYF.

The J gene is TRBJ1-2, the V gene TRBV6-5; with no DNA, the TCRdb D assignment of TRBD1 cannot be verified. Germline-derived CDR1 and CDR2 are MNHEY and SVGAGI. The CDR3 length is 15 residues. Only the protein sequence is given. The CDR3 is CASRTRTGRYYGYTF.

The gene calls are TRBV18 and TRBJ1-5; absent DNA, TCRdb's TRBD1 call cannot be checked. The CDR3 contains 13 residues. No nucleotide data were recorded. CDR1 KGHSH and CDR2 LQKENI come from the germline V gene. Here the CDR3 reads CASSLQGAQPQHF.

The V gene is TRBV19, the J gene TRBJ1-2. Germline-derived CDR1 and CDR2 are LNHDA and SQIVND (reference sequence). The CDR3 has 15 residues. No DNA appears here. CDR3: CASSIGWRSGSGYTF.

V gene TRBV18 combines with J gene TRBJ2-3; there is no DNA to check the TCRdb D call of TRBD2. There are 19 residues in the CDR3. This entry has no DNA. In germline, CDR1 is KGHSH, CDR2 LQKENI. The CDR3 sequence is CASSPLYNGLAGASNTQYF.

The gene calls are TRBV10-3 and TRBJ1-1. The CDR3 has 14 amino acids. No DNA is recorded. Germline V gene data show CDR1 as ENHRY and CDR2 as SYGVKD. CDR3 protein: CAISESRGNTEAFF.

The V gene is TRBV6-1, the J gene TRBJ1-2. Germline V gives CDR1 MNHNS, CDR2 SASEGT. The CDR3 has 10 amino acids. No coding sequence is recorded. CDR3: CASRAIIETF.

This chain connects TRBV6-6 to TRBJ2-1; TCRdb proposes TRBD2, but this gene call is untestable without DNA. The CDR3 is 14 residues long. Nucleotide data are not available. CDR1 is MNHNY and CDR2 is SVGAGI in the germline V gene (reference sequence). The CDR3 loop reads CASSSRDPGDEQFF.

This chain connects TRBV5-1 to TRBJ1-1. The germline V gene encodes CDR1 SGHRS and CDR2 YFSETQ. CDR3 length: 12 residues. The DNA is not on file. CDR3 region: CASSPRFTEAFF.

The chain is built from TRBV6-1 and TRBJ2-7; TCRdb selects TRBD1, and the lack of DNA leaves this call unchecked. The CDR3 sequence is 12 residues long. No DNA is listed. Germline CDR1 MNHNS, CDR2 SASEGT. CDR3 region: CASSESVYEQYF.

The V call is TRBV6-1, the J call TRBJ2-5. This CDR3 has 10 amino acids. No nucleotide data were recorded. Germline CDR1 is MNHNS and CDR2 is SASEGT. This chain's CDR3 is CASSFGTQYF.

This rearrangement joins TRBV6-6 to TRBJ1-2. The CDR3 sequence is 13 residues long. There is no recorded DNA. The germline V gene has CDR1 MNHNY and CDR2 SVGAGI (reference sequence). CDR3 sequence reads: CASSSVGGSGYTF.

The chain couples TRBV5-6 to TRBJ2-7; TCRdb calls TRBD2, which cannot be checked without DNA. The CDR3 runs to 14 residues. Nucleotide data are not available. Germline V gene sequence: CDR1 SGHDT, CDR2 YYEEEE. CDR3 sequence: CASSFLAGGYEQYF.

The chain links TRBV30 to TRBJ1-1; the TCRdb D gene call, TRBD1, has no DNA to confirm it. The V gene's germline CDR1 is GTSNPN and CDR2 SVGIG (reference sequence). This CDR3 comprises 13 residues. There is no recorded DNA. The CDR3 sequence: CAWSAPVGPEAFF. Full variable domain (remainder filled in from reference TRBV30 and TRBJ1-1): SQTIHQWPATLVQPVGSPLSLECTVEGTSNPNLYWYRQAAGRGLQLLFYSVGIGQISSEVPQNLSASRPQDRQFILSSKKLLLSDSGFYLCAWSAPVGPEAFFGQGTRLTVV.

The chain employs TRBV7-2 and TRBJ2-1; TCRdb reports TRBD2, a call that lacks DNA to check it against. The CDR3 sequence is 15 residues long. The protein alone is recorded here. Per germline, CDR1 SGHTA and CDR2 FQGNSA. CDR3 region: CASSLGGGRGSEQFF. The variable domain in full, with the rest retrieved from reference TRBV7-2 and TRBJ2-1, is GAGVSQSPSNKVTEKGKDVELRCDPISGHTALYWYRQSLGQGLEFLIYFQGNSAPDKSGLPSDRFSAERTGGSVSTLTIQRTQQEDSAVYLCASSLGGGRGSEQFFGPGTRLTVL.

The chain carries TRBV5-1 and TRBJ2-2; TCRdb names TRBD1, which stays unverified in the absence of DNA. This CDR3 comprises 13 residues. No DNA has been recorded. Germline V gives CDR1 SGHRS, CDR2 YFSETQ. The CDR3 loop is CASSLGQTGELFF. The full variable domain, in which reference TRBV5-1 and TRBJ2-2 provide the parts outside the CDR3, is KAGVTQTPRYLIKTRGQQVTLSCSPISGHRSVSWYQQTPGQGLQFLFEYFSETQRNKGNFPGRFSGRQFSNSRSEMNVSTLELGDSALYLCASSLGQTGELFFGEGSRLTVL.

The CDR3 reads CASSLWTGGGTEAFF. The rearrangement links TRBV7-8 to TRBJ1-1. Germline CDR1 is SGHVS and CDR2 is FQNEAQ. There are 15 residues in the CDR3. DNA was not recorded. Full variable domain (remainder filled in from reference TRBV7-8 and TRBJ1-1): GAGVSQSPRYKVAKRGQDVALRCDPISGHVSLFWYQQALGQGPEFLTYFQNEAQLDKSGLPSDRFFAERPEGSVSTLKIQRTQQEDSAVYLCASSLWTGGGTEAFFGQGTRLTVV.

The V call is TRBV12-5, the J call TRBJ1-1. The CDR3 runs 13 residues. The DNA sequence is not available. The germline gives CDR1 LGHNT, CDR2 FRNRAP. The CDR3: CASGLARIAEAFF.

The V gene is TRBV19, the J gene TRBJ1-2. The CDR3 length is 14 residues. DNA is not on record. Per the germline V gene, CDR1 is LNHDA and CDR2 is SQIVND (reference sequence). The CDR3 loop is CASSTSPSNYGYTF.